A selection of T cell receptor beta chains follows, all from one sample in a study of control samples from healthy donors and cancer patients. TCRdb keeps only in-frame clones here, not all; method: immunoSEQ multiplex PCR. This sample has tens of thousands of clones, with around 89% found just once. Sequenced sample: blood. The source of these receptors is an older woman in good health. CDR3s include the opening cysteine and the closing phenylalanine or tryptophan. A D gene is named only where the DNA matches it firmly. Clone size is shown for a subset of rows, as once, few, many or a class of expanded clone.

J | size | V | length | D | DNA | CDR3
TRBJ1-2 | . | TRBV5-4 | 16 | TRBD1 | TGTGCCAGCAGCATTGTCCCGGGACAGGGCATGTATGGCTACACCTTC | CASSIVPGQGMYGYTF
TRBJ1-2 | . | TRBV18 | 15 | . | TGTGCCAGCTCACCGAAGGACACAGTGCCGGCCGGCTACACCTTC | CASSPKDTVPAGYTF
TRBJ1-4 | . | TRBV6-5 | 12 | . | TGTGCCAGCTCCCCCGGGGGTGAAAAACTGTTTTTT | CASSPGGEKLFF
TRBJ2-2 | few | TRBV2 | 15 | . | TGTGCCAGCCGTATGGACGCCTCGGGCACCGGGGAGCTGTTTTTT | CASRMDASGTGELFF
TRBJ1-5 | . | TRBV3-1/TRBV3-2 | 14 | TRBD1 | TGTGCCAGCAGCCGGACAGGGGTGTATCAGCCCCAGCATTTT | CASSRTGVYQPQHF
TRBJ1-1 | . | TRBV7-2 | 16 | . | TGTGCCAGCAGCTTAGCAGGGCCTCAGGTGGGCACTGAAGCTTTCTTT | CASSLAGPQVGTEAFF
TRBJ2-5 | . | TRBV5-6 | 15 | TRBD2 | TGTGCCAGCAGCTTGGCCGGGGGGGGCCCGGAGACCCAGTACTTC | CASSLAGGGPETQYF
TRBJ2-3 | . | TRBV9 | 16 | . | TGTGCCAGCAGTGCCCGGGGGAGAAGTAGCACAGATACGCAGTATTTT | CASSARGRSSTDTQYF
TRBJ1-1 | . | TRBV4-3 | 14 | . | TGCGCCAGCAGCCAAGATGCCCGGGACACTGAAGCTTTCTTT | CASSQDARDTEAFF
TRBJ2-1 | . | TRBV7-3 | 16 | TRBD2 | TGTGCCAGCAGCCGGGCGACTAGCGGGGTAGGCAATGAGCAGTTCTTC | CASSRATSGVGNEQFF
TRBJ2-1 | . | TRBV6-4 | 16 | . | TGTGCCAGCAGTGACAGGAACCGGGCCCCGAGGGATGAGCAGTTCTTC | CASSDRNRAPRDEQFF
TRBJ1-1 | . | TRBV5-1 | 12 | . | TGCGCCAGCAGTTGGGAAACAGGAGAAGCTTTCTTT | CASSWETGEAFF
TRBJ2-7 | . | TRBV11-3 | 14 | . | TGTGCCAGCAGCCCGAATTGGTTATCCTACGAGCAGTACTTC | CASSPNWLSYEQYF
TRBJ2-5 | . | TRBV5-1 | 15 | TRBD2 | TGCGCCAGCAGTATATCCGGGACTAATAAAGAGACCCAGTACTTC | CASSISGTNKETQYF
TRBJ1-4 | . | TRBV5-1 | 14 | . | TGCGCCAGCAGCTTGGCCCCCACGGGGGAAAAACTGTTTTTT | CASSLAPTGEKLFF
TRBJ1-1 | . | TRBV5-6 | 14 | . | TGTGCCAGCAGCTTATCCCGGGTTGTAACTGAAGCTTTCTTT | CASSLSRVVTEAFF
TRBJ1-5 | . | TRBV12-3/TRBV12-4 | 13 | . | TGTGCCAGCAGAGTAGGTGTCAATCAGCCCCAGCATTTT | CASRVGVNQPQHF
TRBJ1-5 | . | TRBV9 | 14 | TRBD1 | TGTGCCAGCAGCGACGGGACAGGGTCTCAGCCCCAGCATTTT | CASSDGTGSQPQHF
TRBJ2-2 | . | TRBV5-4 | 14 | TRBD2 | TGTGCCAGCAGTAGCGGGGGGGACACCGGGGAGCTGTTTTTT | CASSSGGDTGELFF
TRBJ1-2 | few | TRBV4-1 | 16 | . | TGCGCCAGCAGCTCCCAAAGGGGGGGAGGTCCCCGAGGCTACACCTTC | CASSSQRGGGPRGYTF
TRBJ1-3 | few | TRBV4-1 | 17 | . | TGCGCCAGCAGCCAAGAAGAACAGGGCCTCTCTGGAAACACCATATATTTT | CASSQEEQGLSGNTIYF
TRBJ1-5 | . | TRBV9 | 15 | . | TGTGCCAGCAGCGTAGGGGAAGGGGTGGCTCAGCCCCAGCATTTT | CASSVGEGVAQPQHF
TRBJ1-2 | . | TRBV6-6 | 14 | TRBD1 | TGTGCCAGCGGACTGGGACAGAGTTTCTATGGCTACACCTTC | CASGLGQSFYGYTF
TRBJ1-1 | . | TRBV7-9 | 15 | TRBD1 | TGTGCCAGCAGCTTAGTAGGGTCAGGGGGCACTGAAGCTTTCTTT | CASSLVGSGGTEAFF
TRBJ1-5 | . | TRBV3-1/TRBV3-2 | 16 | . | TGTGCCAGCAGCCAAGGGCAGGGTGTTGGGAATCAGCCCCAGCATTTT | CASSQGQGVGNQPQHF